This T cell receptor beta chain came from a study of T cell responses to AZD1222 COVID-19 vaccine. Study-level points and caveats: Only a handful of people who got AZD1222 tested seropositive at baseline.

To note about this clone: Its antigen is currently unknown.

This table comes from immunoSEQ multiplex PCR, and its TCRdb copy is limited to in-frame clones, with some not included. The data contain about 78,000 clones, roughly 90% of them singletons. CDR1 is SGHTA and CDR2 is FQGNSA in the germline V gene. V shed 5 bases and J 6 bases; nucleotides not matched to a gene: 9. The CDR3 contains 15 residues. The source was peripheral blood, collected on day 0 of AZD1222 vaccination. The chain uses TRBV7-2 and TRBJ1-5, with 8 nucleotides matching TRBD1. The receptor comes from an adult in good health. CDR3 amino acids: CASSQQGVMGQPQHF. Here the CDR3 DNA reads TGTGCCAGCAGCCAACAGGGGGTGATGGGTCAGCCCCAGCATTTT.